This TCR beta chain was identified during a study of CD8 T cells in Susac syndrome. General study findings and limits: An acknowledgment was made by the study that its TCR sequencing and HLA analysis involved relatively few individuals.

Sequencing of TCR beta, carried out with a high-throughput approach, was applied to CD8+ and CD4+ T cells from the blood. TEMRA cells underwent FACS enrichment and CD8+ and CD4+ T cells underwent negative isolation. J lost 5 bases, V lost 3 bases, and 7 bases had no gene match. This CDR3 has 16 amino acids. Germline V CDR1 and CDR2: LGHDT, YNNKEL (reference sequence). With random hexamers, about 0.5 to 1 ug RNA was reverse transcribed. Amplification of TCR beta CDR3 spanned 54 Vbeta and 13 Jbeta via immunoSEQ multiplex PCR. TCRdb called the immunoSEQ multiplex PCR reads again in MiXCR, with one record for every CDR3 protein. Among approximately 110,000 distinct CDR3 sequences listed, 90% to 98% were seen once. This clonotype appeared a single time. The antigen is unknown.

The source is a human donor in good health. The sample taken for sequencing was CD4+ T cells from PBMCs. The chain recombines TRBV3-1 with TRBJ2-5; TRBD1 matches at 12 bases. The CDR3 DNA follows: TGTGCCAGCAGCCATCGGGGACAGGGGGCGCGGGAGACCCAGTACTTC. Translated, it gives CASSHRGQGARETQYF.